These T cell receptor beta chains were read from a single sample in a study of blood T cell repertoires in COVID-19. The data were produced by immunoSEQ multiplex PCR, yet TCRdb's version contains in-frame clones alone and is incomplete. The sample yields approximately 35,000 clones, approximately 72% seen once. Sequenced input: peripheral blood. The receptors were sampled from an elderly man with acute or convalescent COVID-19. Both conserved end residues are trimmed from each CDR3.

v_gene	len	j_gene	CDR3aa
TRBV3-1/TRBV3-2	15	TRBJ2-7	ASSQTSLRTGGYEQY
TRBV5-8	15	TRBJ2-5	ASSLRGGTYLRETQY
TRBV4-3	11	TRBJ1-2	ASSQEAGYGYT
TRBV4-1	14	TRBJ2-2	ASSQTAGRHTGELF
TRBV30	9	TRBJ2-7	AWSGRGEQY
TRBV25-1	13	TRBJ2-3	ASAPGRGATDTQY
TRBV6-5	12	TRBJ1-4	ASGRTVDWEKLF
TRBV27	20	TRBJ1-6	ASSFRVWTEYQASSYNSPLH
TRBV5-1	14	TRBJ1-3	ASRAGREVSGNTIY
TRBV9	13	TRBJ1-1	ASRTGRGGNTEAF
TRBV7-2	12	TRBJ2-7	ASSLRDMTYEQY
TRBV5-6	14	TRBJ1-3	ASSLGRRGSGNTIY
TRBV30	15	TRBJ1-2	AWSRFRTGRANYGYT
TRBV6-6	12	TRBJ2-5	ASSYSVQGETQY
TRBV5-4	12	TRBJ1-2	ASSIPGQAYGYT
TRBV2	13	TRBJ1-4	ASSSDTGDLEKLF
TRBV5-6	11	TRBJ2-7	ASSPYLRGEQY
TRBV2	15	TRBJ2-3	ASSEYTGRWSTDTQY
TRBV6-1	12	TRBJ1-1	ASSDGQGGTEAF
TRBV6-5	12	TRBJ1-5	ASSSWQGSMAQH
TRBV9	12	TRBJ2-7	ASSVERSGYEQY
TRBV19	17	TRBJ2-3	ASSISGTSGGLSTDTQY
TRBV11-2	14	TRBJ2-7	ASSHGSGQSSYEQY
TRBV2	13	TRBJ1-3	ASTVIQGFGNTIY
TRBV3-1/TRBV3-2	11	TRBJ2-1	ASSRVGASEQF